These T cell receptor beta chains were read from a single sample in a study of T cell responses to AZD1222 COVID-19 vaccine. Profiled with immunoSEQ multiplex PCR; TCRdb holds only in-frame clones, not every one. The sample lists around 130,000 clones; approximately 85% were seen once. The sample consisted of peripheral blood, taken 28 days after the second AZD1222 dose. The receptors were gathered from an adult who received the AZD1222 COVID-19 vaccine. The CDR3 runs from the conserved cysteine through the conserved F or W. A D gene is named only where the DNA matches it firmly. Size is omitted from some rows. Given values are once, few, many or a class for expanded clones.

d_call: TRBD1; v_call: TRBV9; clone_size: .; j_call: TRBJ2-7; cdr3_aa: CASSVGAGGKYEQYF; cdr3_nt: TGTGCCAGCAGCGTAGGGGCAGGGGGAAAGTACGAGCAGTACTTC
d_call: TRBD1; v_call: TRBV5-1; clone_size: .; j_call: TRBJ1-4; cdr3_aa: CASSVGQGGVEKLFF; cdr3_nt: TGCGCCAGCAGCGTCGGACAGGGGGGTGTGGAAAAACTGTTTTTT
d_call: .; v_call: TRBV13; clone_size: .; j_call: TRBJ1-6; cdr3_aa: CASSGGVTSSSYNSPLHF; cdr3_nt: TGTGCCAGCAGCGGGGGGGTGACATCAAGCTCCTATAATTCACCCCTCCACTTT
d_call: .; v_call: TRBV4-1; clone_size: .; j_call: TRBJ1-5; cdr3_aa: CASSQRREGQPQHF; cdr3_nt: TGCGCCAGCAGCCAAAGGAGGGAGGGTCAGCCCCAGCATTTT
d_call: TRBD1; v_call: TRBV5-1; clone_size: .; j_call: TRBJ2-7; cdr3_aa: CASSLDGQVGYEQYF; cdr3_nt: TGCGCCAGCAGCTTGGATGGACAGGTCGGCTACGAGCAGTACTTC
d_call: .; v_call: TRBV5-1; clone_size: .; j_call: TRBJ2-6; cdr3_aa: CASSLVGSSGANVLTF; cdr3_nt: TGCGCCAGCAGCTTGGTCGGGAGCTCTGGGGCCAACGTCCTGACTTTC
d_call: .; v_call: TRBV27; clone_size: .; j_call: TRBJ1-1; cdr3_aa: CASSTQADGTEAFF; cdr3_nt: TGTGCCAGCAGTACTCAGGCGGACGGGACTGAAGCTTTCTTT
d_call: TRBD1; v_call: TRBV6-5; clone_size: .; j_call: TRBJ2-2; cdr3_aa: CATSGTGEVGELFF; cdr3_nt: TGTGCCACTTCCGGGACAGGGGAGGTCGGGGAGCTGTTTTTT
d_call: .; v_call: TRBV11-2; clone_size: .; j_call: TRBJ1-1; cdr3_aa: CASSLWVGKGYTEAFF; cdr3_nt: TGTGCCAGCAGCTTGTGGGTAGGGAAAGGCTACACTGAAGCTTTCTTT
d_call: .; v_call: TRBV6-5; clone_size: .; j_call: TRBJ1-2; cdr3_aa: CASSIGLASYGYTF; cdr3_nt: TGTGCCAGCAGTATTGGACTGGCCAGCTATGGCTACACCTTC
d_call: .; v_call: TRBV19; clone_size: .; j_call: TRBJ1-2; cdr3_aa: CASSPGQSGRGYTF; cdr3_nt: TGTGCCAGTAGTCCCGGACAGTCTGGACGAGGCTACACCTTC
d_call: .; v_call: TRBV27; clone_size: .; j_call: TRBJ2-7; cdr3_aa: CASGRARGYEQYF; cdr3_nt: TGTGCCAGCGGTAGGGCCCGAGGGTACGAGCAGTACTTC
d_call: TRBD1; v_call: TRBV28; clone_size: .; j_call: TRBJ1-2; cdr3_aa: CASSWGTGNYGYTF; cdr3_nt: TGTGCCAGCAGTTGGGGGACAGGGAACTATGGCTACACCTTC
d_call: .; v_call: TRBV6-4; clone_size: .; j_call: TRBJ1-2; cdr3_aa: CASSEVEGVNYGYTF; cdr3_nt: TGTGCCAGCAGTGAGGTGGAGGGAGTTAACTATGGCTACACCTTC
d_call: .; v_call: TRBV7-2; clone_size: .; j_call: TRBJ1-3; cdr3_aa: CASSSFSTEAAGNTIYF; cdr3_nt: TGTGCCAGCAGCTCATTCTCGACCGAAGCGGCTGGAAACACCATATATTTT
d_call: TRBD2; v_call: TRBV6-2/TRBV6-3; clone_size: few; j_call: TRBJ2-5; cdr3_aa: CASSYGLAGGRETQYF; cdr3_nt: TGTGCCAGCAGTTACGGACTAGCGGGGGGGCGTGAGACCCAGTACTTC
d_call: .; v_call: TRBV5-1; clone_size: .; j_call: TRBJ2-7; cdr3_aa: CASRLTDLYSYEQYF; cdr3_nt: TGCGCCAGCAGGCTAACGGACCTCTACTCCTACGAGCAGTACTTC
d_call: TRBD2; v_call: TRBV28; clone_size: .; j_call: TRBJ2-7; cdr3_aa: CASSSPISGTSGPDSYEQYF; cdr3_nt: TGTGCCAGCAGTTCTCCGATTAGCGGGACTAGCGGTCCCGATTCCTACGAGCAGTACTTC
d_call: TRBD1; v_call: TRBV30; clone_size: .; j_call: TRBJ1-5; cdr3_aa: CAWSETGGGQPQHF; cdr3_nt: TGTGCCTGGAGTGAAACAGGGGGCGGACAGCCCCAGCATTTT
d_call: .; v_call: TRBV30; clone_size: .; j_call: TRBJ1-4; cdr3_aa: CAWNPGPGEKLFF; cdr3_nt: TGTGCCTGGAACCCGGGCCCGGGTGAAAAACTGTTTTTT
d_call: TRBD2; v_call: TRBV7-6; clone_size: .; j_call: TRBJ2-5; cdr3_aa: CASSLLSRASGVLETQYF; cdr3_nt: TGTGCCAGCAGCCTACTTAGCCGGGCTAGCGGGGTATTAGAGACCCAGTACTTC
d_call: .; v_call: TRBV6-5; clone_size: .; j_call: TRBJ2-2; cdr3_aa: CASRGDTNTGELFF; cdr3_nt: TGTGCCAGCAGGGGGGACACGAACACCGGGGAGCTGTTTTTT
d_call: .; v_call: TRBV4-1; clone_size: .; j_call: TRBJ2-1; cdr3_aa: CASSQREGQGTYNEQFF; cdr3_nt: TGCGCCAGCAGCCAACGGGAGGGACAGGGAACCTACAATGAGCAGTTCTTC
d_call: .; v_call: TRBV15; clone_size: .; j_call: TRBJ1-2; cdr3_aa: CATSRDMGYYGYTF; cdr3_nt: TGTGCCACCAGCAGAGATATGGGATACTATGGCTACACCTTC
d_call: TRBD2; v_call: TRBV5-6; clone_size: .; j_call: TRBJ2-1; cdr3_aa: CASSLGFGRAGSYNEQFF; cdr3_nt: TGTGCCAGCAGCTTGGGGTTCGGGAGGGCCGGCTCCTACAATGAGCAGTTCTTC
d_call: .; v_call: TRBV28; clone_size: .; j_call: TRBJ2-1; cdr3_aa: CASRTRYNEQFF; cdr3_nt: TGTGCCAGCAGAACTAGATACAATGAGCAGTTCTTC
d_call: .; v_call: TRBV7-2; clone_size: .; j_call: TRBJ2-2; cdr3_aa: CASSPQPQGITGELFF; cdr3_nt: TGTGCCAGCAGCCCACAACCTCAGGGGATCACCGGGGAGCTGTTTTTT
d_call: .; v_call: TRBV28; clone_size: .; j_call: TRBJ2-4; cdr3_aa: CASTRPGVAKNIQYF; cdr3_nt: TGTGCCAGCACCAGACCCGGGGTAGCCAAAAACATTCAGTACTTC
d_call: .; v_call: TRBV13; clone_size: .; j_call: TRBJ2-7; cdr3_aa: CASSLRGYDDEQYF; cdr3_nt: TGTGCCAGCAGCTTAAGAGGGTATGATGACGAGCAGTACTTC
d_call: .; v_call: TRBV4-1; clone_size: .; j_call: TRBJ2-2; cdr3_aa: CASSPETFFNTGELFF; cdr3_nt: TGCGCCAGCAGCCCCGAGACATTCTTTAACACCGGGGAGCTGTTTTTT
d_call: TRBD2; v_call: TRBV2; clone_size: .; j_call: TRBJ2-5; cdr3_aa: CASREVSGTVRETQYF; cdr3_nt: TGTGCCAGCAGGGAGGTTAGCGGGACGGTTCGTGAGACCCAGTACTTC
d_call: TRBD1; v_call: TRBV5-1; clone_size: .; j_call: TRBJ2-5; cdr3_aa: CASSRGQGEETQYF; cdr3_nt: TGCGCCAGCAGCCGGGGACAGGGAGAAGAGACCCAGTACTTC
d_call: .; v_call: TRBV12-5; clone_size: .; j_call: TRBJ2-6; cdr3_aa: CASGLVDSGDLSGANVLTF; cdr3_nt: TGTGCTAGTGGTTTGGTGGATAGCGGAGACCTCTCTGGGGCCAACGTCCTGACTTTC
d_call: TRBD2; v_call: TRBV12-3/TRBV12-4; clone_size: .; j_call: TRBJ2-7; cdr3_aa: CASRRAGSYEQYF; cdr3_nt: TGTGCCAGCAGGAGAGCGGGGTCCTACGAGCAGTACTTC
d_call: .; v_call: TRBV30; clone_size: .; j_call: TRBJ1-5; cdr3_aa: CAWSTLGQPQHF; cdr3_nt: TGTGCCTGGAGTACACTGGGACAGCCCCAGCATTTT
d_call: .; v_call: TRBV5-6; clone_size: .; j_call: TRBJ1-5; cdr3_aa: CASSLRQTYNQPQHF; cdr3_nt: TGTGCCAGCAGCTTGCGACAGACTTACAATCAGCCCCAGCATTTT
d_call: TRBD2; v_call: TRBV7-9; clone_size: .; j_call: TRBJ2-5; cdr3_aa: CASTPPGLAQGTQYF; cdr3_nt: TGTGCCAGCACCCCACCGGGACTAGCCCAAGGGACCCAGTACTTC
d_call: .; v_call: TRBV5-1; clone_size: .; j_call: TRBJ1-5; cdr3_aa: CASSIEGREDQPQHF; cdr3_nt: TGCGCCAGCAGCATAGAGGGCAGGGAGGATCAGCCCCAGCATTTT
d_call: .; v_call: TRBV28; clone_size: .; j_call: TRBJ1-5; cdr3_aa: CASSFVGTLYLAQPQHF; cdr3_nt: TGTGCCAGCAGTTTCGTCGGGACATTGTATCTGGCTCAGCCCCAGCATTTT
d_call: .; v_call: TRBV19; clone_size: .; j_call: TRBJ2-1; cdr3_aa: CASSTVTGTILHEQFF; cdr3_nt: TGTGCCAGTAGTACTGTTACGGGGACCATTCTACATGAGCAGTTCTTC
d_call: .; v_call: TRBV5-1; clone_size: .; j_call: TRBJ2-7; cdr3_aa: CASSNPSGLGEQYF; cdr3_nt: TGCGCCAGCAGCAATCCTTCAGGGTTGGGCGAGCAGTACTTC
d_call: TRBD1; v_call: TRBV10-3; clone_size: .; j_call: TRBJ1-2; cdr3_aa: CAISGQGEPYGYTF; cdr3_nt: TGTGCCATCAGTGGACAGGGAGAGCCCTATGGCTACACCTTC
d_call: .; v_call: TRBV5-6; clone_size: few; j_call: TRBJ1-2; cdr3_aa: CASSFQGHDNYGYTF; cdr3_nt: TGTGCCAGCAGCTTTCAGGGGCACGATAACTATGGCTACACCTTC
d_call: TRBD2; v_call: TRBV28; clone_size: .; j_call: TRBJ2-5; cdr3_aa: CASKSRLAGWETQYF; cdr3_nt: TGTGCCAGCAAGTCCCGACTAGCGGGGTGGGAGACCCAGTACTTC
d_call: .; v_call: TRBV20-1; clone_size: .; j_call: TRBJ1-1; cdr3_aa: CSARENTEAFF; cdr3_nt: TGCAGTGCTAGAGAGAACACTGAAGCTTTCTTT
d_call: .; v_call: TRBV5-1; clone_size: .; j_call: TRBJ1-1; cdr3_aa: CASSLGQGGMNTEAFF; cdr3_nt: TGCGCCAGCAGCTTGGGGCAGGGTGGAATGAACACTGAAGCTTTCTTT
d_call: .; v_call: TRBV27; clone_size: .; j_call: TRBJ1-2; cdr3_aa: CASSPKAGGIPWGNYGYTF; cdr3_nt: TGTGCCAGCAGTCCCAAAGCAGGAGGCATTCCGTGGGGGAACTATGGCTACACCTTC